Reported below is one TCR beta chain. This sample is part of a study of control samples from healthy donors and cancer patients. Only in-frame clones appear in the TCRdb table, and some are missing; sequencing was by immunoSEQ multiplex PCR. Of over 150,000 clones listed, about 91% are singletons. The CDR3 is 15 amino acids. V was trimmed by 4 bases and J by 3 bases, leaving 18 bases between them. Germline values: CDR1 SQVTM, CDR2 ANQGSEA. Input material: blood. The TCR was taken from a woman in her 40s in good health. V gene TRBV29-1 combines with J gene TRBJ1-1; tentative D call: TRBD1 (6 bases). CDR3 nucleotides: TGCAGCGTTGGGCGCGCAGGCAGGGGAGACACTGAAGCTTTCTTT. It encodes CSVGRAGRGDTEAFF.